A single sample gave rise to the 25 T cell receptor beta chains below, sequenced in a study of tumor-infiltrating lymphocytes in primary liver carcinoma (dated by TCRdb to 2015 to 2018). RNA from unsorted whole blood was extracted with TRIzol reagent, and germline DNA was obtained with the DNeasy Blood & Tissue kit. Sequencer: Illumina HiSeq 2500. TCRbeta-specific cDNA was reverse-transcribed from roughly 500 ng total RNA using a constant-region primer and ProtoScript II reverse transcriptase. Construction of the TCRbeta libraries relied on three nested rounds of multiplex PCR, following a slightly modified ARM-PCR procedure. The first two PCR rounds used multiplex TRBV1-TRBV30 forward primers with a Cbeta reverse primer, each for roughly 11 cycles. In TCRdb, the public reads were trimmed at Q25 with fastp and aligned with MiXCR, with productive beta chains retained. Rows merge per CDR3 protein into single entries with the most common DNA and genes. Recorded for this sample are 200,000 or so distinct CDR3 sequences; about 61% of them occurred a single time. Around 7.1% of the sample is held by the ten biggest clonotypes.

Sequencing input: peripheral blood. These receptors were taken from a woman aged 55-70 years with primary liver carcinoma and hepatitis B virus infection.

This clonotype was seen ten or more times. The rearrangement uses TRBV14 and TRBJ2-1, with 9 bases aligning to TRBD2. Per germline, CDR1 SGHDN and CDR2 FVKESK. V was clipped by 1 base and J by 3 bases; unmatched bases: 4. This CDR3 is 16 amino acids long. CDR3 nucleotide sequence: TGTGCCAGCAGCCAAGTGAGACTAGCGGACTACAATGAGCAGTTCTTC. Translated, it gives CASSQVRLADYNEQFF.

Regarding this clonotype: At one end the junction does not follow the germline gene, possibly because of a read error. The chain links TRBV10-3 to TRBJ1-4; weak D call: TRBD1 (5 bases). The CDR3 contains 15 residues. In germline, CDR1 is ENHRY, CDR2 SYGVKD. The CDR3 region has the DNA TGTACCATCAGTGAGTCGGGGGGTCTTAATGAAAAACTGTTTTTT. Protein product: CTISESGGLNEKLFF.

In regard to this clonotype: The junction departs from the called germline gene at one end, perhaps through a read error. This chain connects TRBV5-1 to TRBJ2-1; 7 bases are a match to TRBD2. Per the germline V gene, CDR1 is SGHRS and CDR2 is YFSETQ. The CDR3 has 18 amino acids. CDR3 amino acids: CASSGALARPSSYDEEFF. CDR3 nucleotides: TGCGCCAGCAGCGGCGCACTAGCGAGACCCAGCTCCTACGATGAGGAGTTCTTC.

As for this clonotype: With a much larger clone just one base away, this may be a read error. The CDR3 loop is CASSEANGTQYF. CDR3 bases: TGTGCCAGCAGTGAAGCGAACGGGACCCAGTACTTC. V usage is TRBV6-1 and J usage is TRBJ2-5; D gene uncertain. Germline values: CDR1 MNHNS, CDR2 SASEGT. The CDR3 is 12 amino acids. V lost 0 bases and J lost 7, with 6 bases in between.

This clonotype was seen a handful of times. The rearrangement uses TRBV7-9 and TRBJ1-4; 7 positions agree with TRBD1. The length of the CDR3 is 17 residues. Germline CDR1 SEHNR, CDR2 FQNEAQ (reference sequence). The V and J ends lost 2 bases and 5 bases, in that order; junction bases with no gene match: 11. CDR3 residues: CASSLLGSGTANEKLFF. In DNA form, the CDR3 reads TGTGCCAGCAGCTTATTAGGGTCCGGGACAGCAAATGAAAAACTGTTTTTT.

In its sample, this clonotype was seen once. The junction differs from germline at one of its ends, possibly a read error. The rearrangement uses TRBV14 and TRBJ1-4, with D maybe TRBD1 (5 bases). This CDR3 comprises 18 residues. Germline loops: CDR1 SGHDN, CDR2 FVKESK. The chain's CDR3 is CTSSLWTWGAGTNEKLFF. The CDR3, as DNA: TGTACCAGCAGCCTATGGACATGGGGCGCGGGGACTAATGAAAAACTGTTTTTT.

This clonotype occurred many times. The chain recombines TRBV5-4 with TRBJ1-1; D not certain. This CDR3 is 16 amino acids long. CDR1 and CDR2 (germline): SGHNT, YYREEE (reference sequence). The germline V and J ends were trimmed by 2 bases and 3 bases, with 17 bases remaining between them. CDR3 DNA: TGTGCCAGCAGCTTCGGACTTGGGCGGGAGGACACTGAAGCTTTCTTT. Protein sequence: CASSFGLGREDTEAFF.

This clonotype came up many times. The chain employs TRBV10-2 and TRBJ1-1; D unclear. The length of the CDR3 is 13 residues. In germline, CDR1 is WSHSY, CDR2 SAAADI. Trimming pared 2 bases from V and 4 bases from J, leaving 8 bases between. The CDR3: CASSEMIVTEAFF. CDR3 coding DNA: TGCGCCAGCAGTGAGATGATCGTCACTGAAGCTTTCTTT.

On this clonotype itself: The junction departs from the called germline gene at one end, perhaps through a read error. The rearrangement uses TRBV11-2 and TRBJ1-1, with unresolved D. Germline CDR1 SGHAT, CDR2 FQNNGV. CDR3 size: 15 residues. CDR3: CASSFHALMNTEAFF. For the CDR3, the DNA is TGTGCCAGCAGCTTTCATGCCCTCATGAATACTGAAGCTTTCTTT.

This clonotype was picked up many times. The chain is built from TRBV12-3 or TRBV12-4 and TRBJ2-1; no definite D call. The CDR3 totals 12 residues. Trimming shortened V by 7 bases and J by 7 bases, and 11 bases separated the two germline ends. The CDR3 DNA sequence: TGTGCCAGCATGAGAGTGGGTAATGAGCAGTTCTTC. It encodes CASMRVGNEQFF.

This chain uses TRBV11-3 with TRBJ2-3; D possibly corresponds to TRBD1 (6 bases). CDR3 length: 12 amino acids. The V and J ends lost 10 bases and 6 bases respectively, with 14 bases between them. Looked up from germline, CDR1 is SGHNT and CDR2 is YENEEA. The CDR3 DNA reads TGTGCCATCACTGGGGGCTCGGATACGCAGTATTTT. Residues: CAITGGSDTQYF.

This clonotype was seen more than once but under ten times. A read error may explain this, as a much larger clone is one base away. This chain uses TRBV11-3 with TRBJ2-1; D remains ambiguous. There are 11 residues in the CDR3. CDR1 SGHNT and CDR2 YENEEA come from the germline V gene. The CDR3 DNA is TGTGCCAGCGGCTTGAGGAATGAGCAGTTCTTC. It is translated as CASGLRNEQFF.

Concerning this clonotype: The conserved phenylalanine or tryptophan normally closing the CDR3 is absent here, so this likely arose from a read error. The chain links TRBV11-2 to TRBJ2-3, with D possibly TRBD2 on 6 matching bases. This CDR3 has 14 residues. Germline-derived CDR1 and CDR2 are SGHAT and FQNNGV. The CDR3, as DNA: TGTGTCAGCAGCCCCGGACTACCCACAGGTACGCAGTATTTG. Its translation: CVSSPGLPTGTQYL.

In regard to this clonotype: A much bigger clone sits one base away, suggesting this may be a read error. V and J are TRBV5-6 and TRBJ2-7; 8 bases align to TRBD1. Per germline, CDR1 SGHDT and CDR2 YYEEEE. CDR3 length: 15 residues. CDR3 sequence reads: CANSWRQGPFYEQYF. The CDR3 DNA sequence: TGTGCCAACAGCTGGAGACAGGGGCCCTTCTACGAGCAGTACTTC.

This sequence joins TRBV6-1 and TRBJ2-2; no clear D. The CDR3 sequence is 15 residues long. The V end lost 5 bases, the J end lost 2 bases, and 12 bases lay between the germline ends. CDR1 is MNHNS, CDR2 SASEGT, per germline. CDR3 nucleotides: TGTGCCAGCAGTCACACAGAGTTAAACACCGGGGAGCTGTTTTTT. This gives the protein CASSHTELNTGELFF.

The chain couples TRBV11-3 to TRBJ2-5; tentatively, D is TRBD1 (6 bases). The germline CDR1 and CDR2 sequences are SGHNT and YENEEA. The V end was cut by 5 bases, the J end by 5 bases, with 18 bases between. This CDR3 region has 15 residues. The CDR3 nucleotides are TGTGCCAGCAGCCTATCAGGACAGCCCCGGGAGACCCAGTACTTC. Protein product: CASSLSGQPRETQYF.

Only a few counts were recorded for this clonotype. V usage is TRBV14 and J usage is TRBJ2-1, with 9 bases lining up with TRBD1. V was clipped by 2 bases and J by 7 bases; unmatched bases: 6. CDR3 length equals 15 residues. Looked up from germline, CDR1 is SGHDN and CDR2 is FVKESK. The CDR3 bases are TGTGCCAGCAGCCAATTTGAACAGGGGGCTAATGAGCAGTTCTTC. It codes for CASSQFEQGANEQFF. Variable domain in full (rest from reference TRBV14 and TRBJ2-1): EAGVTQFPSHSVIEKGQTVTLRCDPISGHDNLYWYRRVMGKEIKFLLHFVKESKQDESGMPNNRFLAERTGGTYSTLKVQPAELEDSGVYFCASSQFEQGANEQFFGPGTRLTVL.

With regard to this clonotype: The junction differs from germline at one of its ends, possibly a read error. V gene TRBV11-2 combines with J gene TRBJ2-5, with a tentative D call TRBD1 (6 bases). Germline lookup yields CDR1 SGHAT and CDR2 FQNNGV. The CDR3 has 16 amino acids. CDR3 residues: CTSSLVVGGWQETQYF. Here the CDR3 DNA reads TGTACCAGTAGCTTAGTTGTTGGGGGCTGGCAAGAGACCCAGTACTTC.

Turning to this clonotype: Possible read error: a much larger clone is one base away. The J gene is TRBJ2-3, the V gene TRBV7-8; the D is unclear. The DNA matches TRBJ1-5 better at its end, which makes the J call doubtful. Per the germline V gene, CDR1 is SGHVS and CDR2 is FQNEAQ. CDR3 length: 14 amino acids. The CDR3 loop reads CASSLGPNTDTQHF. The CDR3 DNA is TGTGCCAGCAGCTTAGGGCCAAACACAGATACGCAGCATTTT.

About this clonotype: This may be a read error, as it is one base from a much larger clone. This chain uses TRBV6-6 with TRBJ1-5; D unresolved. The J call may be faulty, since TRBJ2-3 better matches the DNA end. The CDR3 contains 17 residues. Germline V gene sequence: CDR1 MNHNY, CDR2 SVGAGI (reference sequence). CDR3 residues: CASSYSSPFAGIQPQYF. CDR3 sequence (DNA): TGTGCCAGCAGTTACTCGAGTCCGTTTGCAGGTATCCAGCCCCAGTATTTT.

This clonotype has just a few counts. A much more abundant neighbour one base away suggests this may be a read error. The genes are TRBV6-2 or TRBV6-3 and TRBJ2-1, with 9 bases lining up with TRBD2. From germline, CDR1 is MNHEY and CDR2 SVGEGT. The CDR3 totals 14 residues. CDR3 residues: CASDSLAGTNEQLF. The CDR3 bases are TGTGCCAGCGATTCCCTAGCGGGAACAAATGAGCAGCTCTTC.

V gene TRBV11-1 combines with J gene TRBJ2-4; D is ambiguous. This CDR3 is built from 16 residues. From germline, CDR1 is SGHAT and CDR2 FQDESV (reference sequence). Deletions cut 5 bases from V and 3 bases from J, with 17 bases between. CDR3 region: CASSNARHSFKNIQYF. The DNA of the CDR3 is TGTGCCAGCAGCAATGCAAGGCACAGTTTCAAAAACATTCAGTACTTC.

Concerning this clonotype itself: A much larger clone sits a single nucleotide away, making a read error possible. V usage is TRBV12-3 or TRBV12-4 and J usage is TRBJ1-6; D is possibly TRBD1 (5 bases). The CDR3 is 14 amino acids. The CDR3 bases are TGTGGCAGCAGTGTCCAGGGAAATAATTCACCCCTCCACTTT. Residues: CGSSVQGNNSPLHF.

The J gene is TRBJ2-2, the V gene TRBV11-3; 7 nucleotides align to TRBD1. This CDR3 spans 15 amino acids. The ends lost 7 bases at V and 4 bases at J; junction bases unmatched: 9. Germline V gives CDR1 SGHNT, CDR2 YENEEA. CDR3 protein: CASNKGASSTGELFF. CDR3 DNA sequence: TGTGCCAGCAACAAGGGGGCTAGCAGCACCGGGGAGCTGTTTTTT. Full variable domain (outside the CDR3, taken from reference TRBV11-3 and TRBJ2-2): EAGVVQSPRYKIIEKKQPVAFWCNPISGHNTLYWYLQNLGQGPELLIRYENEEAVDDSQLPKDRFSAERLKGVDSTLKIQPAELGDSAVYLCASNKGASSTGELFFGEGSRLTVL.

The chain links TRBV18 to TRBJ2-6; D gene ambiguous. This CDR3 is built from 16 residues. V was shortened by 1 base and J by 5 bases, with 12 bases between the two germline ends. Germline-derived CDR1 and CDR2 are KGHSH and LQKENI. This chain's CDR3 is CASSPRKGTWANVLTF. CDR3 nucleotides: TGTGCCAGCTCACCACGGAAGGGAACTTGGGCCAACGTCCTGACTTTC.